These 24 T cell receptor beta chains were sequenced from one sample in a study of control samples from healthy donors and cancer patients. Method: immunoSEQ multiplex PCR; TCRdb's copy keeps in-frame clones and lacks some. The data show around 90,000 clones, about 84% seen once. Material for sequencing was blood. All receptors come from a woman between 35 and 50 years old in good health.

This chain's CDR3 is CASSLPDKAEAFF. The CDR3 DNA reads as TGCGCCAGCAGCTTACCCGACAAGGCTGAAGCTTTCTTT. The V and J genes are TRBV5-1 and TRBJ1-1; D remains ambiguous. Trimming left V 2 bases short and J 6 bases short, with 11 bases between. This CDR3 region has 13 residues. CDR1 and CDR2 (germline): SGHRS, YFSETQ. Full variable domain (outside the CDR3, taken from reference TRBV5-1 and TRBJ1-1): KAGVTQTPRYLIKTRGQQVTLSCSPISGHRSVSWYQQTPGQGLQFLFEYFSETQRNKGNFPGRFSGRQFSNSRSEMNVSTLELGDSALYLCASSLPDKAEAFFGQGTRLTVV.

This sequence joins TRBV3-1 (or the pseudogene TRBV3-2) and TRBJ1-5; D unclear. The ends were cut back, 1 base at V and 4 bases at J, with 8 bases in the middle. This CDR3 has 14 residues. The V gene's germline CDR1 is LGHDT and CDR2 YNNKEL (reference sequence). The CDR3 DNA follows: TGTGCCAGCAGCCAAGGACGGCTAAATCAGCCCCAGCATTTT. Protein sequence: CASSQGRLNQPQHF.

The chain is built from TRBV5-1 and TRBJ2-2; 9 bases are a match to TRBD2. The CDR3 extends over 15 amino acids. Germline assignment: CDR1 SGHRS and CDR2 YFSETQ. The ends lost 4 bases at V and 7 bases at J; junction bases unmatched: 8. The CDR3 sequence: CASSAPGLAGGELFF. The CDR3 coding sequence is TGCGCCAGCAGCGCGCCGGGACTAGCTGGCGGGGAGCTGTTTTTT.

The V gene is TRBV7-2, the J gene TRBJ2-7, with 7 bases fitting TRBD2. Judging by the DNA end, TRBJ2-5 fits better; the J call may be wrong. Germline CDR1 reads SGHTA; CDR2 reads FQGNSA. This CDR3 spans 13 amino acids. For the CDR3, the DNA is TGTGCCAGCAGCTTACGGGAGGCTGGGACCCAGTACTTC. Encoded protein: CASSLREAGTQYF.

V gene TRBV6-5 combines with J gene TRBJ1-1; D may be TRBD1 (5 bases). The germline CDR1 and CDR2 sequences are MNHEY and SVGAGI. Trimming cost V 0 bases and J 5 bases, with 10 bases left between them. The length of the CDR3 is 14 residues. The CDR3 coding sequence is TGTGCCAGCAGTTACTCGCAGGGAAGGACTGAAGCTTTCTTT. Translating gives CASSYSQGRTEAFF.

The J gene is TRBJ1-2, the V gene TRBV24-1, with D unresolved. Germline CDR1 KGHDR, CDR2 SFDVKD. The CDR3 extends over 14 amino acids. Trimming pared 4 bases from V and 4 bases from J, leaving 12 bases between. CDR3 nucleotides: TGTGCCACCAGTGACCCTGACGGTACCTATGGCTACACCTTC. This codes for CATSDPDGTYGYTF.

This chain uses TRBV29-1 with TRBJ1-2; D possibly corresponds to TRBD1 (6 bases). The V end lost 6 bases, the J end lost 3 bases, and 14 bases lay between the germline ends. The CDR3 consists of 13 residues. CDR1 is SQVTM and CDR2 is ANQGSEA in the germline V gene. In DNA, the CDR3 is TGCAGCGTCGAGGGGGAGGTAGACTATGGCTACACCTTC. This translates into CSVEGEVDYGYTF. Full variable domain (outside the CDR3, taken from reference TRBV29-1 and TRBJ1-2): SAVISQKPSRDICQRGTSLTIQCQVDSQVTMMFWYRQQPGQSLTLIATANQGSEATYESGFVIDKFPISRPNLTFSTLTVSNMSPEDSSIYLCSVEGEVDYGYTFGSGTRLTVV.

The rearrangement links TRBV6-5 to TRBJ2-3; 7 bases agree with TRBD2. Germline loops: CDR1 MNHEY, CDR2 SVGAGI. Trimming cost V 7 bases and J 7 bases; bases outside gene matches: 14. The CDR3 is made up of 15 amino acids. CDR3 residues: CASKTLAEYANTQYF. CDR3 DNA sequence: TGTGCCAGCAAAACTCTAGCGGAGTACGCCAATACGCAGTATTTT.

This clone has a single count. The chain combines TRBV19 with TRBJ1-1, with D uncertain. In germline, CDR1 is LNHDA, CDR2 SQIVND (reference sequence). This CDR3 spans 15 amino acids. V was trimmed by 3 bases and J by 6 bases, leaving 17 bases between them. The CDR3 DNA follows: TGTGCCAGTAGTATCATTCAGGACCGTATATCTGAAGCTTTCTTT. The encoded protein is CASSIIQDRISEAFF.

This chain uses TRBV4-3 with TRBJ1-4, with a tentative D call TRBD1 (6 bases). This CDR3 spans 14 amino acids. V lost 4 bases, J lost 8 bases, and 14 bases lay in between. From germline, CDR1 is LGHNA and CDR2 YSLEER. This CDR3 is CASSPRQDSEKLFF. The CDR3 coding sequence is TGCGCCAGCAGCCCCCGACAGGACTCAGAAAAACTGTTTTTT.

In DNA, the CDR3 is TGTGCCTGGAGCACAGAGGAAAAACTGTTTTTT. Translation: CAWSTEEKLFF. This sequence joins TRBV30 and TRBJ1-4, with D uncertain. Trimming removed 3 bases from V and 8 bases from J, with 7 bases in between. This CDR3 region has 11 residues. The V gene's germline CDR1 is GTSNPN and CDR2 SVGIG (reference sequence).

This chain connects TRBV5-8 to TRBJ1-3; D not certain. V lost 1 base and J 0 bases, leaving 11 bases between the germline ends. The CDR3 has 16 amino acids. The V gene's germline CDR1 is SGHTS and CDR2 YDEGEE. This chain's CDR3 is CASSLNPGISGNTIYF. DNA of the CDR3: TGTGCCAGCAGCTTGAACCCTGGGATCTCTGGAAACACCATATATTTT.

The chain links TRBV24-1 to TRBJ2-6, with D hard to call. V gave up 5 bases and J gave up 0 bases, with 4 bases separating them. The CDR3 is 14 amino acids. Germline V gene data show CDR1 as KGHDR and CDR2 as SFDVKD. In DNA, the CDR3 is TGTGCCACCAGTGCCGGCTCTGGGGCCAACGTCCTGACTTTC. It codes for CATSAGSGANVLTF.

The chain links TRBV24-1 to TRBJ2-3; TRBD2 might be the D (7 bases). V dropped 5 bases and J dropped 3 bases, with 17 bases sitting between them. The CDR3 spans 16 residues. Per the germline V gene, CDR1 is KGHDR and CDR2 is SFDVKD. This CDR3 reads CATSGQLGGVTDTQYF. CDR3 nucleotide sequence: TGTGCCACCAGTGGACAATTAGGGGGGGTTACAGATACGCAGTATTTT.

CDR3 amino acids: CASSLEQGLDHYGYTF. CDR3 bases: TGTGCCAGCAGCTTGGAACAGGGGTTGGATCACTATGGCTACACCTTC. This chain connects TRBV5-5 to TRBJ1-2; 7 bases align to TRBD1. Looked up from germline, CDR1 is SGHKS and CDR2 is YYEKEE (reference sequence). J was trimmed by 3 bases and V by 0 bases; bases with no gene match: 8. This CDR3 is built from 16 residues.

This chain uses TRBV5-1 with TRBJ2-2, with 7 positions matching TRBD2. V shed 0 bases and J 3 bases; nucleotides not matched to a gene: 11. Germline CDR1 reads SGHRS; CDR2 reads YFSETQ. This CDR3 is built from 18 residues. The CDR3 sequence is CASSLAPVRGEDTGELFF. The DNA for the CDR3 is TGCGCCAGCAGCTTGGCCCCAGTTCGGGGGGAGGACACCGGGGAGCTGTTTTTT. The full variable domain, its missing parts supplied by reference TRBV5-1 and TRBJ2-2, is KAGVTQTPRYLIKTRGQQVTLSCSPISGHRSVSWYQQTPGQGLQFLFEYFSETQRNKGNFPGRFSGRQFSNSRSEMNVSTLELGDSALYLCASSLAPVRGEDTGELFFGEGSRLTVL.

V usage is TRBV29-1 and J usage is TRBJ2-2, with D possibly TRBD1 on 6 matching bases. Trimming cost V 4 bases and J 6 bases, with 12 bases left between them. Per the germline V gene, CDR1 is SQVTM and CDR2 is ANQGSEA. The CDR3 is made up of 13 amino acids. The CDR3 region is CSVGPHRAGELFF. The CDR3 nucleotides are TGCAGCGTTGGCCCCCACAGGGCCGGGGAGCTGTTTTTT.

To note about this clone: The sample holds other DNA sequences that translate to the same CDR3. The V gene is TRBV9, the J gene TRBJ2-3; unclear D gene. The V and J ends lost 3 bases and 3 bases respectively, with 5 bases between them. Germline values: CDR1 SGDLS, CDR2 YYNGEE. CDR3 length: 12 amino acids. CDR3 coding DNA: TGTGCCAGCAGCGCTGGTACAGATACGCAGTATTTT. Its translation: CASSAGTDTQYF.

J is TRBJ2-3 and V is TRBV6-4, with TRBD1 matching 9 bases. This CDR3 contains 14 residues. Germline V gives CDR1 MRHNA, CDR2 SNTAGT. Trimming took 5 bases from V and 5 from J; bases not matched to a gene: 5. CDR3 loop: CASSPQTGGDTQYF. CDR3 DNA: TGTGCCAGCAGTCCCCAGACAGGGGGAGATACGCAGTATTTT.

The V call is TRBV7-3, the J call TRBJ2-5; D gene uncertain. The V and J ends lost 1 base and 5 bases respectively, with 8 bases between them. The CDR3 has 13 amino acids. Germline V gene lookup returns CDR1 SGHTA and CDR2 FQGTGA. The CDR3 DNA is TGTGCCAGCAGCTTAAACCGGTACGAGACCCAGTACTTC. It encodes CASSLNRYETQYF.

The chain joins TRBV5-1 to TRBJ1-1; D is undetermined. The germline V gene has CDR1 SGHRS and CDR2 YFSETQ. This CDR3 spans 13 amino acids. V gave up 1 base and J gave up 0 bases, with 4 bases separating them. CDR3 amino acids: CASSLRLNTEAFF. CDR3 nucleotides: TGCGCCAGCAGCTTGAGGCTGAACACTGAAGCTTTCTTT.

The chain employs TRBV27 and TRBJ2-2; 8 nucleotides align to TRBD2. This CDR3 is 18 amino acids long. The germline V gene has CDR1 MNHEY and CDR2 SMNVEV (reference sequence). The trim removed 7 bases at V and 0 bases at J, leaving 13 bases unmatched. CDR3 sequence: CASKRSGGGRPNTGELFF. The CDR3 DNA reads TGTGCCAGCAAGCGGAGCGGCGGGGGGCGCCCGAACACCGGGGAGCTGTTTTTT.

The chain recombines TRBV5-6 with TRBJ1-1, with D possibly being TRBD1 (5 bases). The germline CDR1 and CDR2 sequences are SGHDT and YYEEEE. V was pared by 2 bases and J by 3 bases, with 17 bases between. CDR3 size: 16 residues. In DNA form, the CDR3 reads TGTGCCAGCAGCTTAGAGGGGCTCGGGAGGGACACTGAAGCTTTCTTT. Its protein product is CASSLEGLGRDTEAFF.

The CDR3, as DNA: TGTGCCAGCCGAGATGACGACAGATCCTACGAGCAGTACTTC. This sequence encodes CASRDDDRSYEQYF. V usage is TRBV6-6 and J usage is TRBJ2-7; tentative D call: TRBD1 (5 bases). There are 14 residues in the CDR3. CDR1 is MNHNY, CDR2 SVGAGI, per germline (reference sequence). V was cut by 8 bases and J by 1 base, with 15 bases left in between.